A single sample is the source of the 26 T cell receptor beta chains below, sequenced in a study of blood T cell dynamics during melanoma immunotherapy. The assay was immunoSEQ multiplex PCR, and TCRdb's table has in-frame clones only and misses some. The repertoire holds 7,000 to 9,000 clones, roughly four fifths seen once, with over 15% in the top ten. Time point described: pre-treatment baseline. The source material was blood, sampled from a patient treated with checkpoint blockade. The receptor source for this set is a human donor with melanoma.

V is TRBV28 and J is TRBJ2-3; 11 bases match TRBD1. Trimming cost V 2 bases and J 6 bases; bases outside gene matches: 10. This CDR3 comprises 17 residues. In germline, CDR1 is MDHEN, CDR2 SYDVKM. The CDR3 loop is CASSLGNGQGALDTQYF. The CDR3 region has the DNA TGTGCCAGCAGTTTAGGTAATGGACAGGGGGCGTTGGATACGCAGTATTTT. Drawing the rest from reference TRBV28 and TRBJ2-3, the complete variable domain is DVKVTQSSRYLVKRTGEKVFLECVQDMDHENMFWYRQDPGLGLRLIYFSYDVKMKEKGDIPEGYSVSREKKERFSLILESASTNQTSMYLCASSLGNGQGALDTQYFGPGTRLTVL.

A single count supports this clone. The CDR3, as DNA: TGCAGCGCCTCTGGCACTAACTATGGCTACACCTTC. This codes for CSASGTNYGYTF. This chain joins TRBV29-1 and TRBJ1-2; D gene ambiguous. Between the trimmed V and J ends, which lost 7 bases and 0 bases, there was a span of 9 bases. The CDR3 totals 12 residues. Per germline, CDR1 SQVTM and CDR2 ANQGSEA.

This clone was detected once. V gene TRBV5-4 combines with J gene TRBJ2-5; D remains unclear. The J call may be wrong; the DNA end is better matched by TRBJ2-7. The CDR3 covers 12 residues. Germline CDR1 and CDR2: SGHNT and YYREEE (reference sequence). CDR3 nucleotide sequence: TGTGCCAGCACCAACGTTCTTGGCGAGCAGTACTTC. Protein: CASTNVLGEQYF.

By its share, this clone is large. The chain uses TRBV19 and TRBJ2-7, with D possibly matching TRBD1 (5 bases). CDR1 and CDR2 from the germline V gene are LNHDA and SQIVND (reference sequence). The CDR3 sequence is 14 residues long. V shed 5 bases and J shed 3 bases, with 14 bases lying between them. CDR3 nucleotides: TGTGCCAGTAGTGACCCAGGACACATCTACGAGCAGTACTTC. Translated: CASSDPGHIYEQYF.

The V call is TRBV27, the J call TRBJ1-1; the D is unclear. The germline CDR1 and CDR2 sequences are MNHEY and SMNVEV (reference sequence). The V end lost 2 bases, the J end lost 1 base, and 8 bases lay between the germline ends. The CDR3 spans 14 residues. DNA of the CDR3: TGTGCCAGCAGTTTAGCCAGGAGGAACACTGAAGCTTTCTTT. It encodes CASSLARRNTEAFF.

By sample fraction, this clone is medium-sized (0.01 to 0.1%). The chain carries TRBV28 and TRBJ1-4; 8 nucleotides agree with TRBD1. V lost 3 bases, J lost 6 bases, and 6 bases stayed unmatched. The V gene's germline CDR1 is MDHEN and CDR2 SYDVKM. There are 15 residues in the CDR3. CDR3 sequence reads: CASSLNRGIYEKLFF. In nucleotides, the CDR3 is TGTGCCAGCAGTTTGAACAGGGGGATTTATGAAAAACTGTTTTTT.

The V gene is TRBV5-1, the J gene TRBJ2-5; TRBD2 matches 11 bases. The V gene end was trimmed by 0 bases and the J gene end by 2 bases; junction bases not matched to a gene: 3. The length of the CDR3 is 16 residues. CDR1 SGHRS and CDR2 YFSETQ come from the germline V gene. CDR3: CASSLGLAGTQETQYF. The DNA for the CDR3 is TGCGCCAGCAGCTTGGGACTAGCGGGAACGCAAGAGACCCAGTACTTC.

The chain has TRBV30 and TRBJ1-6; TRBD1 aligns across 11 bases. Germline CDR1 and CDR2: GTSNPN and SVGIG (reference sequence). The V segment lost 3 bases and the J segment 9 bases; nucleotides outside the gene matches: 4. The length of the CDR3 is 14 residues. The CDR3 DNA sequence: TGTGCCTGGAGCGCTGGGACAGGGGGTTCACCCCTCCACTTT. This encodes CAWSAGTGGSPLHF.

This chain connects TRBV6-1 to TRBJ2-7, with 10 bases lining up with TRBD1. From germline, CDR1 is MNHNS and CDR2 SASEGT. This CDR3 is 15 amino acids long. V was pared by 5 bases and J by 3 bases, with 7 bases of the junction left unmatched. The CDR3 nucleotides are TGTGCCAGCAGTCCGGGGACAGGGGAATTCTACGAGCAGTACTTC. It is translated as CASSPGTGEFYEQYF.

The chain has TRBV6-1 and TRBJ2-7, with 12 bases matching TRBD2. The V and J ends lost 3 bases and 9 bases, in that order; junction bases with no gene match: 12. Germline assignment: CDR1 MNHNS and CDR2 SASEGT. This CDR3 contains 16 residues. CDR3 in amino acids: CASSDPMTSGRRRQYF. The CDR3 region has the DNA TGTGCCAGCAGTGATCCCATGACTAGCGGGAGAAGGCGGCAGTACTTC.

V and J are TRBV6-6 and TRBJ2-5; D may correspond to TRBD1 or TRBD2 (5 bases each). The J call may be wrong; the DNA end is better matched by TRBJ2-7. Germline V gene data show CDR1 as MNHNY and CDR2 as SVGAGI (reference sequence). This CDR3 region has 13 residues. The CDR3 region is CASSMGRAYEQYF. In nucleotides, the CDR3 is TGTGCCAGCAGTATGGGGCGGGCGTACGAGCAGTACTTC.

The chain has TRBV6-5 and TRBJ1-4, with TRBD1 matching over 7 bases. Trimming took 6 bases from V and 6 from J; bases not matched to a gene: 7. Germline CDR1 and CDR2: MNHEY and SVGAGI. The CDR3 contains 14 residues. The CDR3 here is CASRASGGYEKLFF. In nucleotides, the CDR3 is TGTGCCAGCAGGGCATCAGGGGGTTATGAAAAACTGTTTTTT.

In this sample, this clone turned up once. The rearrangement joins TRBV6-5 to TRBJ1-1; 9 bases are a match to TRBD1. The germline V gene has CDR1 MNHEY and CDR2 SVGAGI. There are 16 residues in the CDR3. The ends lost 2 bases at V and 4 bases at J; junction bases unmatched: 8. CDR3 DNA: TGTGCCAGCAGTTACGGGGGACAGGGTGGGCGCACTGAAGCTTTCTTT. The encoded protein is CASSYGGQGGRTEAFF.

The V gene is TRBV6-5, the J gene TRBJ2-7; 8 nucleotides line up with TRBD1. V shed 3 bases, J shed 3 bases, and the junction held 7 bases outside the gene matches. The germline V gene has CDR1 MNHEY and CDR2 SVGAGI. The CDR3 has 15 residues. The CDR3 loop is CASSYAGTGGYEQYF. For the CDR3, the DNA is TGTGCCAGCAGTTATGCCGGGACAGGAGGCTACGAGCAGTACTTC.

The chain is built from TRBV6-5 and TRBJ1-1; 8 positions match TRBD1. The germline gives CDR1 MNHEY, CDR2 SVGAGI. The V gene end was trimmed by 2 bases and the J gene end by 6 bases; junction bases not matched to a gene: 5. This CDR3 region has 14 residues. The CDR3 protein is CASSYTTGVAEAFF. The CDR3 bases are TGTGCCAGCAGTTACACGACAGGGGTCGCTGAAGCTTTCTTT.

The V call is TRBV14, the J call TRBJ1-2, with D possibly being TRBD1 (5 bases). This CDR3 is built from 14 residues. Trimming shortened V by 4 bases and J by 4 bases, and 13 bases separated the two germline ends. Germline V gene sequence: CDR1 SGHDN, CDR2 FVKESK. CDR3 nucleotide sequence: TGTGCCAGCAGCCCTCAAGGGGTCGGCTATGGCTACACCTTC. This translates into CASSPQGVGYGYTF.

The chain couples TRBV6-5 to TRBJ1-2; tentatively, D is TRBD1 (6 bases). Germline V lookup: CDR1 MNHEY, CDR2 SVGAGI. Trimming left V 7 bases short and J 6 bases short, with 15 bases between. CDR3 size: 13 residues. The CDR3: CASTPPGANGYTF. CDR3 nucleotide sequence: TGTGCCAGCACCCCCCCGGGGGCCAATGGCTACACCTTC.

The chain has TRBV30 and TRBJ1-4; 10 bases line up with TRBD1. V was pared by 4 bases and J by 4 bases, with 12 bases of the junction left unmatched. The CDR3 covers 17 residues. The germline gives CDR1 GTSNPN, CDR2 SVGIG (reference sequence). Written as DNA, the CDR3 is TGTGCCTGGAACCCGGGACAGGGGACAAGAAATAATGAAAAACTGTTTTTT. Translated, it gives CAWNPGQGTRNNEKLFF.

Written as DNA, the CDR3 is TGCGCCAGCAGCCAAGACCGCGCGGTAGGTGACACTGAAGCTTTCTTT. As protein: CASSQDRAVGDTEAFF. This chain joins TRBV4-3 and TRBJ1-1; D remains ambiguous. This CDR3 has 16 residues. CDR1 is LGHNA, CDR2 YSLEER, per germline. Trimming removed 0 bases at V and 3 bases at J, with 14 bases between.

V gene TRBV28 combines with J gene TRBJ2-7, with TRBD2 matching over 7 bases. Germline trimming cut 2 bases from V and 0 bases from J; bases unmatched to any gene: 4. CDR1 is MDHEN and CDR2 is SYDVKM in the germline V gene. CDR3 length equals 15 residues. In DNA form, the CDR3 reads TGTGCCAGCAGTTTAGGCGGGGGAACCTCCTACGAGCAGTACTTC. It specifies CASSLGGGTSYEQYF.

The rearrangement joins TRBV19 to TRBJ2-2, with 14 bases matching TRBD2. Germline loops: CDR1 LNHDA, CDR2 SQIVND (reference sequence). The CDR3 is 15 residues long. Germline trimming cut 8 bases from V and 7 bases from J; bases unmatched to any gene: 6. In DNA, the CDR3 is TGTGCCAGTGGGACTAGCGGGAGTTATGGCGGGGAGCTGTTTTTT. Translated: CASGTSGSYGGELFF.

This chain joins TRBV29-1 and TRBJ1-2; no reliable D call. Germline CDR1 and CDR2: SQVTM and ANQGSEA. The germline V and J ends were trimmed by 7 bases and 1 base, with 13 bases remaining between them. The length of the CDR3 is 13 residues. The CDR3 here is CSASTSNNYGYTF. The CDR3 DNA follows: TGCAGCGCCTCAACCTCGAATAACTATGGCTACACCTTC.

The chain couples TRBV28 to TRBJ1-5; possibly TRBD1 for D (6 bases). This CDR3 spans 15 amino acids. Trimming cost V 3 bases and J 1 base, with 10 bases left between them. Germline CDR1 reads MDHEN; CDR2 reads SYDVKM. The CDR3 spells CASSFERGSNQPQHF. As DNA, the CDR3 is TGTGCCAGCAGTTTTGAGAGGGGGAGCAATCAGCCCCAGCATTTT. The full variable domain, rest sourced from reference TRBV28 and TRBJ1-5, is DVKVTQSSRYLVKRTGEKVFLECVQDMDHENMFWYRQDPGLGLRLIYFSYDVKMKEKGDIPEGYSVSREKKERFSLILESASTNQTSMYLCASSFERGSNQPQHFGDGTRLSIL.

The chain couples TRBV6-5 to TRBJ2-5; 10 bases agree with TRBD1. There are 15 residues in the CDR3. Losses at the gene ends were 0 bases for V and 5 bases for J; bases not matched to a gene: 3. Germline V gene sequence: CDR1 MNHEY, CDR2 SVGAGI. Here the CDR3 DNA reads TGTGCCAGCAGTTACTCGGGACAGGGGAGGGAGACCCAGTACTTC. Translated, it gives CASSYSGQGRETQYF.

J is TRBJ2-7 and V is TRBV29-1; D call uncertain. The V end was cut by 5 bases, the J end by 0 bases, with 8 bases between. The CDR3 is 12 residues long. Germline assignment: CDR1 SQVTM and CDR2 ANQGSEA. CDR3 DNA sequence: TGCAGCGTTCTGGACCACTCCTACGAGCAGTACTTC. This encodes CSVLDHSYEQYF.

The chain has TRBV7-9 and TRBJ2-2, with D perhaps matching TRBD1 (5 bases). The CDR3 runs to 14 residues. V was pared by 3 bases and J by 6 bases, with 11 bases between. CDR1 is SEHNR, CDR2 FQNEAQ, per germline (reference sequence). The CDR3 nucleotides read TGTGCCAGCAGCTTGGGGCCCAAGTCCGGGGAGCTGTTTTTT. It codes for CASSLGPKSGELFF. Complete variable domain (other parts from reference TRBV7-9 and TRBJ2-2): DTGVSQNPRHKITKRGQNVTFRCDPISEHNRLYWYRQTLGQGPEFLTYFQNEAQLEKSRLLSDRFSAERPKGSFSTLEIQRTEQGDSAMYLCASSLGPKSGELFFGEGSRLTVL.